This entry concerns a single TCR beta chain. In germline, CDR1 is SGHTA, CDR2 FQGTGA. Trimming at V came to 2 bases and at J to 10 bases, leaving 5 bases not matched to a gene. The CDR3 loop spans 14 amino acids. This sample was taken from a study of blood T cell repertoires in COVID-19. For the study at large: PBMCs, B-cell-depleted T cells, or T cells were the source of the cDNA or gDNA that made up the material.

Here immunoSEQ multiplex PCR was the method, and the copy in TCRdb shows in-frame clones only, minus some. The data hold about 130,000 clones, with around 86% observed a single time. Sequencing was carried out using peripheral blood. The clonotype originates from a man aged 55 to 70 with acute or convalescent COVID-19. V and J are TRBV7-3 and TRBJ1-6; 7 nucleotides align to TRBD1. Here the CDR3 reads CASSLRQGESPLHF. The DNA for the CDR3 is TGTGCCAGCAGCTTACGACAGGGCGAGTCACCCCTCCACTTT.